Following are 18 T cell receptor beta chains from one sample sequenced in a study of blood T cell repertoires in COVID-19. Data came from immunoSEQ multiplex PCR; TCRdb stores just in-frame clones and leaves some out. The sample yields tens of thousands of clones, approximately 82% seen once. Source material: peripheral blood. The receptors were sampled from an elderly man with active or convalescent COVID-19.

This clone was seen only a few times. The chain is built from TRBV28 and TRBJ2-3; 7 nucleotides match TRBD1. Germline loops: CDR1 MDHEN, CDR2 SYDVKM. With V trimmed by 5 bases and J by 2 bases, 7 bases remained unmatched. This CDR3 is 15 amino acids long. This CDR3 is CASSPTGLFTDTQYF. Here the CDR3 DNA reads TGTGCCAGCAGTCCGACAGGGCTCTTCACAGATACGCAGTATTTT. Using reference TRBV28 and TRBJ2-3 for the parts outside the CDR3, the full variable domain is DVKVTQSSRYLVKRTGEKVFLECVQDMDHENMFWYRQDPGLGLRLIYFSYDVKMKEKGDIPEGYSVSREKKERFSLILESASTNQTSMYLCASSPTGLFTDTQYFGPGTRLTVL.

This rearrangement joins TRBV7-3 to TRBJ2-5, with 9 bases matching TRBD2. This CDR3 contains 15 residues. The junction had 8 bases not matched to a gene; V was cut back by 5 bases and J by 4 bases. The germline CDR1 and CDR2 sequences are SGHTA and FQGTGA. The CDR3 DNA sequence: TGTGCCAGCAGCCCTACCGGGACTAGCAGAGAGACCCAGTACTTC. Translated: CASSPTGTSRETQYF.

Only one count was recorded for this clone. The chain has TRBV2 and TRBJ1-5; TRBD1 agrees at 10 bases. CDR3 length: 15 amino acids. Per the germline V gene, CDR1 is SNHLY and CDR2 is FYNNEI. V shed 2 bases and J 6 bases; nucleotides not matched to a gene: 4. CDR3 residues: CASSELTGGGQPQHF. Written as DNA, the CDR3 is TGTGCCAGCAGTGAATTGACAGGGGGCGGTCAGCCCCAGCATTTT.

J is TRBJ1-6 and V is TRBV6-5; D remains ambiguous. Germline V gene data show CDR1 as MNHEY and CDR2 as SVGAGI. With 2 bases removed from V and 5 bases from J, the gap between germline ends came to 4 bases. The CDR3 is 13 residues long. The CDR3 loop is CASSYRDNSPLHF. In nucleotides, the CDR3 is TGTGCCAGCAGTTACCGGGATAATTCACCCCTCCACTTT.

The V call is TRBV12-3 or TRBV12-4, the J call TRBJ2-1; a weak D match, TRBD2 (5 bases). Trimming took off 6 bases at V and 9 bases at J, with 15 bases between the two ends. The CDR3 runs to 13 residues. The DNA of the CDR3 is TGTGCCAGCAGAGAATCAGCAGGAGGTGAGCAGTTCTTC. This encodes CASRESAGGEQFF.

The V and J genes are TRBV9 and TRBJ1-6, with D perhaps matching TRBD1 (5 bases). Trimming removed 2 bases at V and 9 bases at J, with 9 bases between. The CDR3 consists of 13 residues. The germline CDR1 and CDR2 sequences are SGDLS and YYNGEE. The CDR3 region has the DNA TGTGCCAGCAGCGTGCAGGGTAGTTCACCCCTCCACTTT. Amino acid sequence: CASSVQGSSPLHF.

V gene TRBV15 combines with J gene TRBJ2-3, with TRBD2 matching over 7 bases. CDR3 length equals 15 residues. Germline assignment: CDR1 LNHNV and CDR2 YYDKDF (reference sequence). With V trimmed by 4 bases and J by 3 bases, 7 bases remained unmatched. CDR3 bases: TGTGCCACCAGCACAAGCGGGGAAGGGACAGATACGCAGTATTTT. Translation gives CATSTSGEGTDTQYF.

The chain is built from TRBV2 and TRBJ1-1; D is possibly TRBD1 (5 bases). V was trimmed by 8 bases and J by 9 bases, leaving 19 bases between them. Germline lookup yields CDR1 SNHLY and CDR2 FYNNEI. The CDR3 has 13 residues. The CDR3 nucleotides are TGTGCCAGCGAGAGTGGGGGGACCCGGCAAGCTTTCTTT. This codes for CASESGGTRQAFF.

This chain uses TRBV27 with TRBJ2-2; D is possibly TRBD1 (8 bases). This CDR3 spans 19 amino acids. Germline V gene sequence: CDR1 MNHEY, CDR2 SMNVEV (reference sequence). Between the trimmed V and J ends, which lost 6 bases and 1 base, there was a span of 24 bases. CDR3 residues: CASSFVTGGLAENTGELFF. The CDR3 DNA is TGTGCCAGCAGCTTTGTCACAGGGGGGCTAGCGGAGAACACCGGGGAGCTGTTTTTT.

V usage is TRBV27 and J usage is TRBJ1-2; 8 bases line up with TRBD1. The CDR3 has 14 residues. Trimming took 5 bases from V and 5 from J; bases not matched to a gene: 7. Germline values: CDR1 MNHEY, CDR2 SMNVEV (reference sequence). The chain's CDR3 is CASSANRGGYGYTF. As DNA, the CDR3 is TGTGCCAGCAGTGCTAACAGGGGGGGTTATGGCTACACCTTC.

This clone was observed a handful of times. This chain uses TRBV7-9 with TRBJ2-1, with 9 bases matching TRBD1. The germline V gene encodes CDR1 SEHNR and CDR2 FQNEAQ (reference sequence). With 1 base clipped from V and 8 bases from J, the junction kept 6 bases outside the gene matches. CDR3 length equals 15 residues. DNA for the CDR3: TGTGCCAGCAGCTTAGGGGACAGGGTTAGAGATGAGCAGTTCTTC. Translation: CASSLGDRVRDEQFF.

This clone was counted only a few times. The rearrangement joins TRBV3-1 (or the pseudogene TRBV3-2) to TRBJ1-1, with no clear D. The CDR3 is 11 residues long. Germline V gives CDR1 LGHDT, CDR2 YNNKEL (reference sequence). Trimming stripped 5 bases from V and 11 bases from J, with 12 bases between. CDR3 in DNA: TGTGCCAGCAGCTCCCCGGCGGGCGCTTTCTTT. It specifies CASSSPAGAFF.

The chain has TRBV5-8 and TRBJ1-1; 8 nucleotides match TRBD1. Trimming removed 7 bases from V and 4 bases from J; junction bases left unmatched: 24. The germline V gene encodes CDR1 SGHTS and CDR2 YDEGEE. The length of the CDR3 is 19 residues. CDR3 region: CASPRWPPSTGGVGTEAFF. The CDR3 DNA is TGTGCCAGCCCCCGTTGGCCCCCTTCCACAGGGGGTGTGGGCACTGAAGCTTTCTTT.

CDR3 coding DNA: TGTGCCAGCAGCTTCACAGTGAACACTGAAGCTTTCTTT. This codes for CASSFTVNTEAFF. The rearrangement joins TRBV11-3 to TRBJ1-1, with D unresolved. Trimming left V 3 bases short and J 0 bases short, with 5 bases between. The CDR3 is made up of 13 amino acids. Germline loops: CDR1 SGHNT, CDR2 YENEEA. The full variable domain, rest sourced from reference TRBV11-3 and TRBJ1-1, is EAGVVQSPRYKIIEKKQPVAFWCNPISGHNTLYWYLQNLGQGPELLIRYENEEAVDDSQLPKDRFSAERLKGVDSTLKIQPAELGDSAVYLCASSFTVNTEAFFGQGTRLTVV.

Regarding this clone: Other DNA sequences in this sample translate to the same CDR3. The rearrangement uses TRBV6-5 and TRBJ1-5, with TRBD1 identical over 8 bases. CDR3 length: 14 residues. The V and J ends lost 2 bases and 4 bases, in that order; junction bases with no gene match: 1. CDR1 and CDR2 from the germline V gene are MNHEY and SVGAGI. The CDR3 loop is CASSYRQGNQPQHF. Here the CDR3 DNA reads TGTGCCAGCAGTTACAGACAGGGGAATCAGCCCCAGCATTTT.

This rearrangement joins TRBV9 to TRBJ1-3; D is unresolved. The CDR3 spans 15 residues. Deletions cut 0 bases from V and 4 bases from J, with 11 bases between. Per the germline V gene, CDR1 is SGDLS and CDR2 is YYNGEE. Here the CDR3 reads CASSVGRGWGNTIYF. In nucleotides, the CDR3 is TGTGCCAGCAGCGTAGGCCGGGGATGGGGAAACACCATATATTTT.

The V and J genes are TRBV4-1 and TRBJ1-5; TRBD1 matches at 8 bases. Trimming cost V 1 base and J 2 bases; bases outside gene matches: 10. The CDR3 extends over 18 amino acids. The germline gives CDR1 MGHRA, CDR2 YSYEKL. The CDR3 loop reads CASSQVGGRGRGNQPQHF. The CDR3 DNA follows: TGCGCCAGCAGCCAAGTGGGGGGCAGGGGGCGAGGCAATCAGCCCCAGCATTTT.

V usage is TRBV24-1 and J usage is TRBJ2-3, with D possibly being TRBD2 (5 bases). The length of the CDR3 is 13 residues. V shed 5 bases and J shed 8 bases, with 13 bases lying between them. Per germline, CDR1 KGHDR and CDR2 SFDVKD. The CDR3 sequence: CATSAATRGTQYF. The CDR3 coding sequence is TGTGCCACCAGTGCTGCGACACGGGGTACGCAGTATTTT.